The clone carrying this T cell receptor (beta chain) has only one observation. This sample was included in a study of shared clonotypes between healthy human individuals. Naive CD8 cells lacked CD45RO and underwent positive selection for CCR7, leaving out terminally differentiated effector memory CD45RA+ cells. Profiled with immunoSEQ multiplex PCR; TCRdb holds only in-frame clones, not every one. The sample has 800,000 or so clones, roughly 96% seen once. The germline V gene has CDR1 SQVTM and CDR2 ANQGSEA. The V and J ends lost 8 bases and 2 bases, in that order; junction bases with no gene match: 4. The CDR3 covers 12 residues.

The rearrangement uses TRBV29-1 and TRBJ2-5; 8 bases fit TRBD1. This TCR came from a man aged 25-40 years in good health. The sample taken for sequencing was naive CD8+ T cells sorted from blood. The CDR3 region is CSIRDRQETQYF. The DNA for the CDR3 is TGCAGCATCCGGGACAGGCAAGAGACCCAGTACTTC. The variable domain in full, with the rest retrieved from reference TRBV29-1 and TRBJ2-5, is SAVISQKPSRDICQRGTSLTIQCQVDSQVTMMFWYRQQPGQSLTLIATANQGSEATYESGFVIDKFPISRPNLTFSTLTVSNMSPEDSSIYLCSIRDRQETQYFGPGTRLLVL.